Listed below are T cell receptor beta chains from one sample, sequenced in a study of long-term antiretroviral therapy in people with HIV. This table comes from immunoSEQ multiplex PCR, and its TCRdb copy is limited to in-frame clones, with some not included. This table has tens of thousands of clones, approximately 92% appearing once. The sequences come from unsorted PBMCs, collected 5.2 years after starting antiretroviral therapy. These receptors were collected from a middle-aged woman with HIV. CDR3s include the opening cysteine and the closing phenylalanine or tryptophan. Each record gives: CDR3 DNA, CDR3 protein, clone size, V gene, D gene, J gene. A D gene is named only where the DNA matches it firmly. The size of a clone is reported for some rows only, either as once, few or many, or as a class for expanded clones.

CDR3nt: TGTGCCAGCAGCTCCCCCCTACTGGCCAGCACCTTC; CDR3aa: CASSSPLLASTF; abundance: NA; v_gene: TRBV5-4; d_gene: NA; j_gene: TRBJ1-2
CDR3nt: TGTGCCAGCAGTTACAGTCTAGCGGGAGACAATGAGCAGTTCTTC; CDR3aa: CASSYSLAGDNEQFF; abundance: NA; v_gene: TRBV6-5; d_gene: TRBD2; j_gene: TRBJ2-1
CDR3nt: TGTGCCAGCAGCCCCCCTAGGGGCCGTACTACGCGAGAGCAGTACTTC; CDR3aa: CASSPPRGRTTREQYF; abundance: NA; v_gene: TRBV11-3; d_gene: NA; j_gene: TRBJ2-7
CDR3nt: TGTGCCAGCAGCCACGGCGGGGGGACCCCAGATACGCAGTATTTT; CDR3aa: CASSHGGGTPDTQYF; abundance: NA; v_gene: TRBV4-2; d_gene: TRBD2; j_gene: TRBJ2-3
CDR3nt: TGTGCCAGCACCTCCCAATGGGAGAGCTCCTACGAGCAGTACTTC; CDR3aa: CASTSQWESSYEQYF; abundance: NA; v_gene: TRBV7-8; d_gene: NA; j_gene: TRBJ2-7
CDR3nt: TGTGCCAGCAGTTACTCTAACCCCGGAGGGGCGGATGGCTACACCTTC; CDR3aa: CASSYSNPGGADGYTF; abundance: NA; v_gene: TRBV6-6; d_gene: NA; j_gene: TRBJ1-2
CDR3nt: TGTGCCAGCAGCCCGGGTCCCTATCCCAATGAGCAGTTCTTC; CDR3aa: CASSPGPYPNEQFF; abundance: NA; v_gene: TRBV9; d_gene: NA; j_gene: TRBJ2-1
CDR3nt: TGTGCCAGCAGTTTCACCGCTAGCACAGATACGCAGTATTTT; CDR3aa: CASSFTASTDTQYF; abundance: NA; v_gene: TRBV27; d_gene: NA; j_gene: TRBJ2-3
CDR3nt: TGTGCCTGGAGTGTACGAGGGGGCGCGAACACCATATATTTT; CDR3aa: CAWSVRGGANTIYF; abundance: NA; v_gene: TRBV30; d_gene: TRBD1; j_gene: TRBJ1-3
CDR3nt: TGTGCCATCAGTGAGTCAGCGTATTCCTACAATGAGCAGTTCTTC; CDR3aa: CAISESAYSYNEQFF; abundance: NA; v_gene: TRBV10-3; d_gene: NA; j_gene: TRBJ2-1
CDR3nt: TGTGCCAGTAGTATATGGGGACAGAGCAATCAGCCCCAGCATTTT; CDR3aa: CASSIWGQSNQPQHF; abundance: NA; v_gene: TRBV19; d_gene: TRBD1; j_gene: TRBJ1-5
CDR3nt: TGTGCCTGGAGTGTACTCGGTAGCTCGTACGAGCAGTACTTC; CDR3aa: CAWSVLGSSYEQYF; abundance: NA; v_gene: TRBV30; d_gene: NA; j_gene: TRBJ2-7
CDR3nt: TGTGCCAGCAGTGAAAGGTCACGAGGCGAAAAACTGTTTTTT; CDR3aa: CASSERSRGEKLFF; abundance: NA; v_gene: TRBV2; d_gene: NA; j_gene: TRBJ1-4
CDR3nt: TGTGCCAGCAGCTTACAAACAGCTGCTAGCTCATTAAATGAGCAGTTCTTC; CDR3aa: CASSLQTAASSLNEQFF; abundance: NA; v_gene: TRBV9; d_gene: NA; j_gene: TRBJ2-1
CDR3nt: TGTGCCAGCAGGGGAACTAGCGGGAGTGCCGGGGAGCTGTTTTTT; CDR3aa: CASRGTSGSAGELFF; abundance: NA; v_gene: TRBV7-2; d_gene: TRBD2; j_gene: TRBJ2-2
CDR3nt: TGTGCCAGCAGTCCCGGGGCCTCCTACGAGCAGTACTTC; CDR3aa: CASSPGASYEQYF; abundance: NA; v_gene: TRBV6-5; d_gene: NA; j_gene: TRBJ2-7
CDR3nt: TGCGCCAGCAGCCAACTTCTAAAGGAGGGGAACGAGCAGTACTTC; CDR3aa: CASSQLLKEGNEQYF; abundance: NA; v_gene: TRBV4-1; d_gene: NA; j_gene: TRBJ2-7
CDR3nt: TGTGCCAGCAGTGCCGGGACAGTCCCAGACACCATATATTTT; CDR3aa: CASSAGTVPDTIYF; abundance: NA; v_gene: TRBV6-5; d_gene: TRBD1; j_gene: TRBJ1-3
CDR3nt: TGCGCCAGCAGTGAATCTGACGGATCTAACTATGGCTACACCTTC; CDR3aa: CASSESDGSNYGYTF; abundance: NA; v_gene: TRBV10-1; d_gene: NA; j_gene: TRBJ1-2
CDR3nt: TGTGCCACCAGCAAACCACGGACGGGTAACACTGAAGCTTTCTTT; CDR3aa: CATSKPRTGNTEAFF; abundance: NA; v_gene: TRBV15; d_gene: NA; j_gene: TRBJ1-1
CDR3nt: TGCGCCAGCCTCCGAGGCGGGAGCACAGATACGCAGTATTTT; CDR3aa: CASLRGGSTDTQYF; abundance: NA; v_gene: TRBV5-1; d_gene: NA; j_gene: TRBJ2-3
CDR3nt: TGTGCCAGCAGCGTAAAAGGGAACACTGAAGCTTTCTTT; CDR3aa: CASSVKGNTEAFF; abundance: once; v_gene: TRBV9; d_gene: NA; j_gene: TRBJ1-1
CDR3nt: TGTGCCAGCAGTGATAGCGGGCAGGAGACCCAGTACTTC; CDR3aa: CASSDSGQETQYF; abundance: few; v_gene: TRBV2; d_gene: TRBD2; j_gene: TRBJ2-5
CDR3nt: TGTGCCAGCAGCTTAGACGGTGAAAAACTGTTTTTT; CDR3aa: CASSLDGEKLFF; abundance: NA; v_gene: TRBV5-8; d_gene: NA; j_gene: TRBJ1-4
CDR3nt: TGTGCCAGCAGCTTAGATAGGACAGCCCTTAACTATGGCTACACCTTC; CDR3aa: CASSLDRTALNYGYTF; abundance: NA; v_gene: TRBV11-2; d_gene: NA; j_gene: TRBJ1-2
CDR3nt: TGTGCCAGTACCGCCGACAGGGGGAATCAGCCCCAGCATTTT; CDR3aa: CASTADRGNQPQHF; abundance: NA; v_gene: TRBV19; d_gene: TRBD1; j_gene: TRBJ1-5
CDR3nt: TGTGCCTGGAGTTACAGCAATCTGAACACTGAAGCTTTCTTT; CDR3aa: CAWSYSNLNTEAFF; abundance: once; v_gene: TRBV30; d_gene: NA; j_gene: TRBJ1-1
CDR3nt: TGTGCCAGCAGCGCATTAGACCGCAACTCTGGAAACACCATATATTTT; CDR3aa: CASSALDRNSGNTIYF; abundance: NA; v_gene: TRBV11-2; d_gene: NA; j_gene: TRBJ1-3
CDR3nt: TGTGCCAGCAGCTTAGCAGGGGGCCGTGGCACAGATACGCAGTATTTT; CDR3aa: CASSLAGGRGTDTQYF; abundance: NA; v_gene: TRBV7-2; d_gene: TRBD1; j_gene: TRBJ2-3
CDR3nt: TGTGCCAGCAGTGAATCTGAGACGAGGAACACTGAAGCTTTCTTT; CDR3aa: CASSESETRNTEAFF; abundance: NA; v_gene: TRBV6-1; d_gene: NA; j_gene: TRBJ1-1
CDR3nt: TGTGCCAGCAGGTGGTTAGGTGGACATAATTCACCCCTCCACTTT; CDR3aa: CASRWLGGHNSPLHF; abundance: NA; v_gene: TRBV27; d_gene: NA; j_gene: TRBJ1-6
CDR3nt: TGTGCCAGCAGTGCAACAGGGCCCAGGGCACCCCTCCACTTT; CDR3aa: CASSATGPRAPLHF; abundance: NA; v_gene: TRBV6-6; d_gene: NA; j_gene: TRBJ1-6
CDR3nt: TGTGCCAGCAGCCCCGAAGGGGGCGGGGGCGAGCAGTACTTC; CDR3aa: CASSPEGGGGEQYF; abundance: once; v_gene: TRBV7-9; d_gene: NA; j_gene: TRBJ2-7
CDR3nt: TGTGCCAGCAGTTCCGGGACTAGCGGTTACAATGAGCAGTTCTTC; CDR3aa: CASSSGTSGYNEQFF; abundance: NA; v_gene: TRBV5-4; d_gene: TRBD2; j_gene: TRBJ2-1
CDR3nt: TGCGCCAGCAGAGACCCGGGGGGGTTCTACGAGCAGTACTTC; CDR3aa: CASRDPGGFYEQYF; abundance: NA; v_gene: TRBV10-2; d_gene: TRBD2; j_gene: TRBJ2-7
CDR3nt: TGCAGCGTTGAAGATCTACCCCGATACACAGGCGCAGATACGCAGTATTTT; CDR3aa: CSVEDLPRYTGADTQYF; abundance: NA; v_gene: TRBV29-1; d_gene: NA; j_gene: TRBJ2-3
CDR3nt: TGTGCCAGCAGCTTAGAAGGGTCAGGGTTCAATGGCTACACCTTC; CDR3aa: CASSLEGSGFNGYTF; abundance: NA; v_gene: TRBV11-3; d_gene: NA; j_gene: TRBJ1-2
CDR3nt: TGTGCCAGCAGCTTAGATGCTAGCGGGGCCTACGAGCAGTACTTC; CDR3aa: CASSLDASGAYEQYF; abundance: NA; v_gene: TRBV7-6; d_gene: TRBD2; j_gene: TRBJ2-7
CDR3nt: TGTGCCAGCAGTTTGTCTAGCGGGGCTGTAGATACGCAGTATTTT; CDR3aa: CASSLSSGAVDTQYF; abundance: NA; v_gene: TRBV6-5; d_gene: TRBD2; j_gene: TRBJ2-3
CDR3nt: TGCGCCAGCAAGCAAGGTCTCGGCCCCTACGAGCAGTACTTC; CDR3aa: CASKQGLGPYEQYF; abundance: NA; v_gene: TRBV5-1; d_gene: NA; j_gene: TRBJ2-7
CDR3nt: TGTGCCAGCAGTGGGACAGGGAACACCGGGGAGCTGTTTTTT; CDR3aa: CASSGTGNTGELFF; abundance: few; v_gene: TRBV5-4; d_gene: TRBD1; j_gene: TRBJ2-2
CDR3nt: TGCGCCAGCAGCCAGCAGGGGACCTCTGGAAACACCATATATTTT; CDR3aa: CASSQQGTSGNTIYF; abundance: NA; v_gene: TRBV4-1; d_gene: NA; j_gene: TRBJ1-3
CDR3nt: TGCGCCAGCAGTCTGACAGGGGCCTACGAGCAGTACTTC; CDR3aa: CASSLTGAYEQYF; abundance: NA; v_gene: TRBV10-2; d_gene: TRBD1; j_gene: TRBJ2-7
CDR3nt: TGTGCCAGCAGCTCTCAGGCGGGGGGTGAGCAGTTCTTC; CDR3aa: CASSSQAGGEQFF; abundance: NA; v_gene: TRBV11-2; d_gene: TRBD2; j_gene: TRBJ2-1
CDR3nt: TGTGCCAGCAGAATACAGGGACCGGCCGGGGAGCTGTTTTTT; CDR3aa: CASRIQGPAGELFF; abundance: NA; v_gene: TRBV5-4; d_gene: NA; j_gene: TRBJ2-2
CDR3nt: TGTGCCAGCAGCCAAGATGTTGGGACTTCGAACACCGGGGAGCTGTTTTTT; CDR3aa: CASSQDVGTSNTGELFF; abundance: NA; v_gene: TRBV14; d_gene: NA; j_gene: TRBJ2-2
CDR3nt: TGTGCCAGCAGCTTGGGACCCATTAGCGGCGATGAGCAGTTCTTC; CDR3aa: CASSLGPISGDEQFF; abundance: once; v_gene: TRBV5-6; d_gene: NA; j_gene: TRBJ2-1
CDR3nt: TGTGCCAGCAGCCAACCCACAGGGGTTCGAGGCACTGAAGCTTTCTTT; CDR3aa: CASSQPTGVRGTEAFF; abundance: NA; v_gene: TRBV14; d_gene: TRBD1; j_gene: TRBJ1-1
CDR3nt: TGTGCCAGCAGTGCTCAGGGTTACACTGAAGCTTTCTTT; CDR3aa: CASSAQGYTEAFF; abundance: NA; v_gene: TRBV2; d_gene: NA; j_gene: TRBJ1-1
CDR3nt: TGTGCCAGCAGCAACGGGGCCAGGGGGTATCGGAATGAGCAGTTCTTC; CDR3aa: CASSNGARGYRNEQFF; abundance: NA; v_gene: TRBV21-1; d_gene: NA; j_gene: TRBJ2-1
CDR3nt: TGTGCCAGCAAGCAGTTTGGACAGGGCCTCTACGAGCAGTACTTC; CDR3aa: CASKQFGQGLYEQYF; abundance: NA; v_gene: TRBV6-1; d_gene: TRBD1; j_gene: TRBJ2-7
CDR3nt: TGCAGCGTTGTCGCTAGCGGGATTGCCGATGAGCAGTTCTTC; CDR3aa: CSVVASGIADEQFF; abundance: NA; v_gene: TRBV29-1; d_gene: TRBD2; j_gene: TRBJ2-1
CDR3nt: TGTGCCAGCGGATCAACACAGGGGATGGAGACCCAGTACTTC; CDR3aa: CASGSTQGMETQYF; abundance: NA; v_gene: TRBV5-6; d_gene: TRBD1; j_gene: TRBJ2-5
CDR3nt: TGTGCCATCAGGGATAGCGGAGCTCACAATGAGCAGTTCTTC; CDR3aa: CAIRDSGAHNEQFF; abundance: NA; v_gene: TRBV10-3; d_gene: NA; j_gene: TRBJ2-1